These 14 T cell receptor beta chains were all obtained from the same sample, sequenced in a study of blood T cell repertoires in COVID-19. Clones were read by immunoSEQ multiplex PCR, and TCRdb kept only the in-frame ones, dropping some. The repertoire holds under 95,000 clones, with more than 70% as singletons. Sequenced: peripheral blood. These TCRs come from a human donor with acute or convalescent COVID-19. The donor label of this sample is uncertain.

This clone has just one count. DNA of the CDR3: TGCGCCAGCAGCCAAGTTAGCCCAGATACGCAGTATTTT. It yields the protein CASSQVSPDTQYF. The chain is built from TRBV4-3 and TRBJ2-3; the D is unclear. Per the germline V gene, CDR1 is LGHNA and CDR2 is YSLEER. This CDR3 contains 13 residues. V shed 1 base and J shed 4 bases, with 6 bases lying between them.

The chain joins TRBV6-1 to TRBJ1-5; D might be TRBD1 (6 bases). The CDR3 sequence is 16 residues long. V was clipped by 4 bases and J by 1 base, with 14 bases between them. CDR1 MNHNS and CDR2 SASEGT come from the germline V gene. For the CDR3, the DNA is TGTGCCAGCAGTGCGTCTGGGACACAAAGCAATCAGCCCCAGCATTTT. It is translated as CASSASGTQSNQPQHF.

This clone was counted between two and nine times. The chain carries TRBV7-2 and TRBJ2-3; possible D gene TRBD1, 5 bases. The germline V gene has CDR1 SGHTA and CDR2 FQGNSA. The V gene lost 7 bases and the J gene lost 6 bases, with 14 bases spanning the gap. The CDR3 spans 13 residues. For the CDR3, the DNA is TGTGCCAGCACAGACCGAGCAGGGGATACGCAGTATTTT. Protein sequence: CASTDRAGDTQYF.

This clone was recorded a few times. V is TRBV3-1 (or the pseudogene TRBV3-2) and J is TRBJ2-3, with 9 positions matching TRBD2. The CDR3 consists of 18 residues. V lost 1 base and J lost 3; bases outside the gene matches: 11. Germline CDR1 is LGHDT and CDR2 is YNNKEL (reference sequence). The CDR3 nucleotides read TGTGCCAGCAGCCAAGGCCGGCGGGGGGGGGCCGGGACAGATACGCAGTATTTT. Amino acid sequence: CASSQGRRGGAGTDTQYF.

The chain recombines TRBV10-1 with TRBJ1-3; 8 positions agree with TRBD1. Losses at the gene ends were 0 bases for V and 8 bases for J; bases not matched to a gene: 6. The germline CDR1 and CDR2 sequences are WNHNN and SYGVQD (reference sequence). The CDR3 length is 15 residues. CDR3 nucleotides: TGCGCCAGCAGTGAGTCGAGACAGGGGCCGGACACCATATATTTT. Translation: CASSESRQGPDTIYF.

The genes are TRBV19 and TRBJ2-3; D gene ambiguous. CDR1 and CDR2 from the germline V gene are LNHDA and SQIVND (reference sequence). The CDR3 is 13 residues long. Trimming cost V 1 base and J 4 bases, with 6 bases left between them. DNA for the CDR3: TGTGCCAGTAGTATAGGGAGAGCAGATACGCAGTATTTT. Its translation: CASSIGRADTQYF.

This sequence joins TRBV7-9 and TRBJ1-2, with a possible D match to TRBD1 (5 bases). V lost 7 bases, J lost 3 bases, and 12 bases lay in between. The CDR3 contains 13 residues. From germline, CDR1 is SEHNR and CDR2 FQNEAQ (reference sequence). The CDR3 region has the DNA TGTGCCAGCACTCTTATAGGGGACTATGGCTACACCTTC. Its translation is CASTLIGDYGYTF.

The chain is built from TRBV27 and TRBJ2-1, with D tentatively TRBD2 (6 bases). V was cut by 2 bases and J by 4 bases, with 12 bases left in between. This CDR3 comprises 15 residues. Looked up from germline, CDR1 is MNHEY and CDR2 is SMNVEV (reference sequence). CDR3 DNA: TGTGCCAGCAGTTTACAGGGAGGTTCGTACAATGAGCAGTTCTTC. This translates into CASSLQGGSYNEQFF.

The gene calls are TRBV15 and TRBJ1-4, with 7 bases identical to TRBD1. The germline gives CDR1 LNHNV, CDR2 YYDKDF (reference sequence). Trimming cost V 0 bases and J 6 bases; bases outside gene matches: 7. The CDR3 runs to 16 residues. CDR3 amino acids: CATSRDRRGRDEKLFF. CDR3 DNA: TGTGCCACCAGCAGAGATCGAAGGGGGCGCGATGAAAAACTGTTTTTT.

A note on this clone: This specimen includes other DNA sequences encoding the same CDR3. The chain has TRBV7-8 and TRBJ2-1; TRBD2 might be the D (6 bases). From germline, CDR1 is SGHVS and CDR2 FQNEAQ. V was shortened by 3 bases and J by 4 bases, with 10 bases between the two germline ends. There are 14 residues in the CDR3. CDR3 residues: CASSLAGRYNEQFF. The CDR3 DNA reads TGTGCCAGCAGCTTGGCGGGGAGGTACAATGAGCAGTTCTTC.

The chain joins TRBV24-1 to TRBJ2-1; TRBD1 agrees at 11 bases. Germline loops: CDR1 KGHDR, CDR2 SFDVKD. V trimming: 1 base; J trimming: 8 bases; junction bases outside the gene matches: 6. The CDR3 runs 16 residues. The DNA for the CDR3 is TGTGCCACCAGTGATTTTCGGACAGGGGGCTGGGATGAGCAGTTCTTC. Encoded protein: CATSDFRTGGWDEQFF.

The chain has TRBV6-5 and TRBJ1-3; D is unresolved. Trimming took off 5 bases at V and 0 bases at J, with 11 bases between the two ends. The CDR3 extends over 15 amino acids. CDR1 is MNHEY and CDR2 is SVGAGI in the germline V gene. The DNA of the CDR3 is TGTGCCAGCAGTCCCCGAGCCCCCTCTGGAAACACCATATATTTT. It codes for CASSPRAPSGNTIYF.

The gene calls are TRBV11-2 and TRBJ2-5; 8 positions match TRBD2. There are 15 residues in the CDR3. The ends lost 5 bases at V and 4 bases at J; junction bases unmatched: 9. Germline CDR1 is SGHAT and CDR2 is FQNNGV. The DNA of the CDR3 is TGTGCCAGCAGCGACCGGCCCGGGGGGGGAGAGACCCAGTACTTC. Its translation: CASSDRPGGGETQYF.

The V call is TRBV18, the J call TRBJ1-2; no clear D. The CDR3 is made up of 14 amino acids. Per germline, CDR1 KGHSH and CDR2 LQKENI. Deletions cut 8 bases from V and 0 bases from J, with 13 bases between. CDR3 region: CASREGPTNYGYTF. DNA of the CDR3: TGTGCCAGCCGGGAAGGGCCTACTAACTATGGCTACACCTTC.